These 27 T cell receptor beta chains were all obtained from the same sample, sequenced in a study of cytomegalovirus exposure and HLA in healthy donors. PCR employed 60 Vbeta and 13 Jbeta primers. Only in-frame clones appear in the TCRdb table, and some are missing; sequencing was by immunoSEQ multiplex PCR. The data hold about 110,000 clones, with 70% to 80% observed a single time. The sample consisted of PBMCs. The receptors shown here come from a man in his 60s in good health and CMV-seronegative.

The chain links TRBV7-8 to TRBJ1-2, with TRBD1 as a possible D gene (5 bases). Trimming left V 4 bases short and J 7 bases short, with 7 bases between. Looked up from germline, CDR1 is SGHVS and CDR2 is FQNEAQ. The CDR3 sequence is 11 residues long. The CDR3 sequence is CASSSGPGYTF. The CDR3 coding sequence is TGTGCCAGCAGCTCAGGGCCTGGCTACACCTTC.

The rearrangement uses TRBV6-1 and TRBJ1-5, with D possibly TRBD1 on 5 matching bases. CDR1 is MNHNS, CDR2 SASEGT, per germline. Trimming removed 2 bases from V and 13 bases from J, with 6 bases in between. This CDR3 has 10 residues. The CDR3 sequence is CASSERGQHF. CDR3 nucleotides: TGTGCCAGCAGTGAAAGGGGTCAGCATTTT.

This chain uses TRBV7-2 with TRBJ1-2; D is uncertain. Germline CDR1 SGHTA, CDR2 FQGNSA. The germline V and J ends were trimmed by 2 bases and 4 bases, with 14 bases remaining between them. CDR3 size: 15 residues. The CDR3, as DNA: TGTGCCAGCAGCTTATCTTCAGGTCCCAGCTATGGCTACACCTTC. It is translated as CASSLSSGPSYGYTF.

V is TRBV5-1 and J is TRBJ2-1, with 10 bases identical to TRBD2. CDR1 is SGHRS and CDR2 is YFSETQ in the germline V gene. There are 16 residues in the CDR3. The V gene end was trimmed by 4 bases and the J gene end by 4 bases; junction bases not matched to a gene: 8. The DNA for the CDR3 is TGCGCCAGCAGCGGAAGGAGAGCGGGGGGGTACAATGAGCAGTTCTTC. This codes for CASSGRRAGGYNEQFF. Based on the CDR3 plus reference TRBV5-1 and TRBJ2-1, the full variable domain is KAGVTQTPRYLIKTRGQQVTLSCSPISGHRSVSWYQQTPGQGLQFLFEYFSETQRNKGNFPGRFSGRQFSNSRSEMNVSTLELGDSALYLCASSGRRAGGYNEQFFGPGTRLTVL.

The chain recombines TRBV25-1 with TRBJ2-1; 7 bases are a match to TRBD1. The V gene's germline CDR1 is MGHDK and CDR2 SYGVNS. Unmatched junction bases numbered 16, after V lost 5 bases and J lost 3 bases. The CDR3 loop spans 18 amino acids. The CDR3 sequence is CASSSLPPPDRDYNEQFF. The CDR3 nucleotides are TGTGCCAGCAGTTCCCTGCCCCCGCCAGACAGGGACTACAATGAGCAGTTCTTC.

This rearrangement joins TRBV7-2 to TRBJ2-2, with TRBD1 matching 9 bases. V was pared by 7 bases and J by 7 bases, with 13 bases of the junction left unmatched. CDR1 and CDR2 from the germline V gene are SGHTA and FQGNSA. The CDR3 runs 16 residues. CDR3 loop: CASIRRWDRVGGELFF. CDR3 coding DNA: TGTGCCAGCATCCGCAGGTGGGACAGGGTCGGCGGGGAGCTGTTTTTT.

The genes are TRBV18 and TRBJ1-2; the D is unclear. V lost 1 base and J 6 bases, leaving 12 bases between the germline ends. The CDR3 has 14 residues. Germline CDR1 KGHSH, CDR2 LQKENI. The CDR3: CASSPRAVLDGYTF. The CDR3 DNA sequence: TGTGCCAGCTCACCACGGGCAGTTTTAGATGGCTACACCTTC.

The chain is built from TRBV5-5 and TRBJ1-2; possibly TRBD1 for D (6 bases). From germline, CDR1 is SGHKS and CDR2 YYEKEE (reference sequence). V was pared by 0 bases and J by 8 bases, with 11 bases between. The CDR3 length is 13 residues. CDR3 residues: CASSLVGAGGYTF. The CDR3 nucleotides read TGTGCCAGCAGCTTGGTGGGGGCAGGGGGCTACACCTTC.

The rearrangement links TRBV6-1 to TRBJ2-2, with D unresolved. The ends were cut back, 6 bases at V and 4 bases at J, with 6 bases in the middle. Germline CDR1 reads MNHNS; CDR2 reads SASEGT. The CDR3 is made up of 12 amino acids. In DNA, the CDR3 is TGTGCCAGCAGCGGGTTCACCGGGGAGCTGTTTTTT. Amino acid sequence: CASSGFTGELFF.

The chain has TRBV11-2 and TRBJ1-2, with TRBD1 matching 8 bases. Germline V gene sequence: CDR1 SGHAT, CDR2 FQNNGV. The V segment lost 5 bases and the J segment 5 bases; nucleotides outside the gene matches: 4. The CDR3 is 13 residues long. The DNA of the CDR3 is TGTGCCAGCAGCCGTGACAGGGGTTATGGCTACACCTTC. Translated: CASSRDRGYGYTF.

The gene calls are TRBV7-6 and TRBJ1-4; 9 nucleotides match TRBD1. The trim removed 5 bases at V and 8 bases at J, leaving 9 bases unmatched. This CDR3 is built from 15 residues. Germline V gives CDR1 SGHVS, CDR2 FNYEAQ. CDR3 nucleotide sequence: TGTGCCAGCAGCGCCCGACAGGGGGAACTCGAAAAACTGTTTTTT. Amino acid sequence: CASSARQGELEKLFF.

The chain has TRBV28 and TRBJ1-2; D may be TRBD1 (6 bases). Trimming removed 8 bases at V and 1 base at J, with 20 bases between. The CDR3 is 16 residues long. Germline loops: CDR1 MDHEN, CDR2 SYDVKM. CDR3 DNA: TGTGCCAGCGGCGGATTAGGGGGAGATTATAACTATGGCTACACCTTC. Translation: CASGGLGGDYNYGYTF.

This chain uses TRBV4-2 with TRBJ2-2; the D is unclear. Germline loops: CDR1 LGHNA, CDR2 YNFKEQ. The CDR3 runs 14 residues. Trimming stripped 0 bases from V and 8 bases from J, with 10 bases between. CDR3 loop: CASSQEGVWGELFF. The CDR3 region has the DNA TGTGCCAGCAGCCAAGAAGGAGTTTGGGGGGAGCTGTTTTTT.

The V gene is TRBV7-9, the J gene TRBJ1-4; D gene unclear. The germline V and J ends were trimmed by 0 bases and 5 bases, with 7 bases remaining between them. The CDR3 loop spans 14 amino acids. The V gene's germline CDR1 is SEHNR and CDR2 FQNEAQ (reference sequence). As DNA, the CDR3 is TGTGCCAGCAGCTTAGCCCCGTTAAATGAAAAACTGTTTTTT. Translation gives CASSLAPLNEKLFF. Combining the CDR3 with reference TRBV7-9 and TRBJ1-4 gives the whole variable domain DTGVSQNPRHKITKRGQNVTFRCDPISEHNRLYWYRQTLGQGPEFLTYFQNEAQLEKSRLLSDRFSAERPKGSFSTLEIQRTEQGDSAMYLCASSLAPLNEKLFFGSGTQLSVL.

The chain is built from TRBV6-5 and TRBJ2-7, with TRBD1 identical over 8 bases. The junction had 7 bases not matched to a gene; V was cut back by 6 bases and J by 6 bases. Germline CDR1 and CDR2: MNHEY and SVGAGI. CDR3 length equals 13 residues. The CDR3 region is CASRPDRGGEQYF. In DNA, the CDR3 is TGTGCCAGCAGGCCCGACAGGGGTGGCGAGCAGTACTTC.

This clone was seen more than once but under ten times. The V and J genes are TRBV5-1 and TRBJ1-1; D is perhaps TRBD1 (5 bases). The CDR3 runs to 15 residues. Germline CDR1 reads SGHRS; CDR2 reads YFSETQ. Trimming left V 0 bases short and J 1 base short, with 10 bases between. The DNA for the CDR3 is TGCGCCAGCAGCTTGGTGGGACTCAAGAACACTGAAGCTTTCTTT. This sequence encodes CASSLVGLKNTEAFF.

This clone came up once. The rearrangement joins TRBV5-6 to TRBJ2-5, with a possible D match to TRBD1 (7 bases). Trimming pared 1 base from V and 2 bases from J, leaving 15 bases between. Germline CDR1 and CDR2: SGHDT and YYEEEE. The CDR3 spans 16 residues. CDR3 coding DNA: TGTGCCAGCAGCTTGCCGGGGGCAGGGGGTCAAGAGACCCAGTACTTC. The encoded protein is CASSLPGAGGQETQYF.

Only a few counts were recorded for this clone. V and J are TRBV7-2 and TRBJ1-1, with D possibly TRBD1 on 5 matching bases. V was shortened by 1 base and J by 4 bases, with 16 bases between the two germline ends. CDR1 is SGHTA and CDR2 is FQGNSA in the germline V gene. This CDR3 comprises 16 residues. DNA of the CDR3: TGTGCCAGCAGCTTAGAAGGCAGAACAAGGGGCACTGAAGCTTTCTTT. Translating gives CASSLEGRTRGTEAFF. The full variable domain, with the rest looked up from reference TRBV7-2 and TRBJ1-1, is GAGVSQSPSNKVTEKGKDVELRCDPISGHTALYWYRQSLGQGLEFLIYFQGNSAPDKSGLPSDRFSAERTGGSVSTLTIQRTQQEDSAVYLCASSLEGRTRGTEAFFGQGTRLTVV.

The chain has TRBV30 and TRBJ1-2; TRBD1 matches 8 bases. The V gene's germline CDR1 is GTSNPN and CDR2 SVGIG (reference sequence). V gave up 4 bases and J gave up 4 bases; unmatched junction bases: 11. There are 15 residues in the CDR3. The CDR3 DNA reads as TGTGCCTGGACCACAGGGGGAGGGAGAGGCTATGGCTACACCTTC. It encodes CAWTTGGGRGYGYTF.

This clone was counted only a few times. V usage is TRBV10-3 and J usage is TRBJ1-2; TRBD1 is a possible D gene (5 bases). CDR3 size: 12 residues. V lost 2 bases, J lost 8 bases, and 9 bases lay in between. Germline CDR1 and CDR2: ENHRY and SYGVKD. The CDR3: CAISEDRKGYTF. In nucleotides, the CDR3 is TGTGCCATCAGTGAGGACAGAAAAGGCTACACCTTC.

The chain employs TRBV5-1 and TRBJ1-2; maybe TRBD1 (5 bases). The V gene's germline CDR1 is SGHRS and CDR2 YFSETQ. With 1 base removed from V and 3 bases from J, the gap between germline ends came to 10 bases. The CDR3 sequence is 14 residues long. The CDR3 region is CASSLLGEDYGYTF. The CDR3 DNA is TGCGCCAGCAGCTTGCTGGGGGAGGACTATGGCTACACCTTC.

In DNA form, the CDR3 reads TGCGCCAGCAAGAGGGCTAGCGGGGGCCCCGAACTTAACACCGGGGAGCTGTTTTTT. This codes for CASKRASGGPELNTGELFF. The rearrangement joins TRBV5-1 to TRBJ2-2; 10 bases are a match to TRBD2. The ends lost 6 bases at V and 2 bases at J; junction bases unmatched: 16. The CDR3 is 19 amino acids. Germline CDR1 SGHRS, CDR2 YFSETQ.

The chain recombines TRBV5-1 with TRBJ1-1; 7 bases match TRBD1. CDR1 and CDR2 from the germline V gene are SGHRS and YFSETQ. The CDR3 covers 16 residues. The J segment lost 4 bases and the V segment lost 4 bases, leaving 13 bases of the junction unmatched. This CDR3 reads CASSEKGARSPTEAFF. CDR3 sequence (DNA): TGCGCCAGCAGCGAGAAGGGGGCGCGGAGTCCCACTGAAGCTTTCTTT.

This clone has only one observation. The chain has TRBV29-1 and TRBJ1-1; 8 bases match TRBD1. CDR3 size: 13 residues. Germline assignment: CDR1 SQVTM and CDR2 ANQGSEA. J was trimmed by 0 bases and V by 5 bases; bases with no gene match: 2. This CDR3 reads CSVLGQVNTEAFF. The CDR3 DNA follows: TGCAGCGTTCTGGGACAGGTGAACACTGAAGCTTTCTTT.

The chain couples TRBV19 to TRBJ1-1; tentative D call: TRBD1 (6 bases). CDR1 and CDR2 (germline): LNHDA, SQIVND (reference sequence). Trimming left V 3 bases short and J 2 bases short, with 16 bases between. The CDR3 covers 16 residues. In nucleotides, the CDR3 is TGTGCCAGTAGTATTGGGATGCACAGGGAAAACACTGAAGCTTTCTTT. Residues: CASSIGMHRENTEAFF. Full variable domain (outside the CDR3, taken from reference TRBV19 and TRBJ1-1): DGGITQSPKYLFRKEGQNVTLSCEQNLNHDAMYWYRQDPGQGLRLIYYSQIVNDFQKGDIAEGYSVSREKKESFPLTVTSAQKNPTAFYLCASSIGMHRENTEAFFGQGTRLTVV.

This clone has only one observation. The chain recombines TRBV6-6 with TRBJ2-5, with D uncertain. V dropped 0 bases and J dropped 5 bases, with 4 bases sitting between them. The CDR3 has 12 amino acids. Germline-derived CDR1 and CDR2 are MNHNY and SVGAGI (reference sequence). Here the CDR3 reads CASSYSRETQYF. The CDR3 bases are TGTGCCAGCAGTTACTCGAGGGAGACCCAGTACTTC.

This chain connects TRBV5-1 to TRBJ2-3; TRBD2 matches 15 bases. Germline V lookup: CDR1 SGHRS, CDR2 YFSETQ. The V gene end was trimmed by 4 bases and the J gene end by 0 bases; junction bases not matched to a gene: 9. The CDR3 loop spans 19 amino acids. This CDR3 is CASSRWTSGGAFSTDTQYF. The CDR3 DNA reads TGCGCCAGCAGCCGATGGACTAGCGGGGGGGCATTTAGCACAGATACGCAGTATTTT.